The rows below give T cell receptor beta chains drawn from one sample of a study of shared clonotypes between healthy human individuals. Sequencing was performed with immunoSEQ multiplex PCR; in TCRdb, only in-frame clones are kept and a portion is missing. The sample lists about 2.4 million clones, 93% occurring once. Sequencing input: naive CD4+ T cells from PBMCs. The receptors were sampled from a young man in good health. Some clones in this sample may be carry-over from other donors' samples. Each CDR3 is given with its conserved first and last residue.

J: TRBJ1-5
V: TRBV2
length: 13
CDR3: CASSPQGSQPQHF

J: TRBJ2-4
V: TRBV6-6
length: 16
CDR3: CASSPRTGMIENIQYF

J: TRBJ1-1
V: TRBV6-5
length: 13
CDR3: CASRRDRGRSAFF

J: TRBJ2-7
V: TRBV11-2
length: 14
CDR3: CASSLVDGPYEQYF

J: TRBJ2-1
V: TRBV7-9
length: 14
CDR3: CASSSRGLGNEQFF

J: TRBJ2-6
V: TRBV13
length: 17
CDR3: CASSSIRGASGANVLTF

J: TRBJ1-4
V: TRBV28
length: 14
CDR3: CASSFGAANEKLFF

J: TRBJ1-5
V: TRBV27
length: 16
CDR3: CASSLSPAPQNQPQHF

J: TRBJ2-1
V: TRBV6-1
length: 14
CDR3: CASTRSTGTDEQFF

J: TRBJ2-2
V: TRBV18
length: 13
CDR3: CASSAQGAGELFF

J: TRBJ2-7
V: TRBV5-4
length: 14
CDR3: CASSLVPSSYEQYF

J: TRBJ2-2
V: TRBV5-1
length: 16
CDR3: CASSTGTSGSTGELFF

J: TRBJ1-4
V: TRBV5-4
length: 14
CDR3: CASSSGATNEKLFF

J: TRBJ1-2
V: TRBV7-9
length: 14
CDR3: CASSFGDRDHGYTF

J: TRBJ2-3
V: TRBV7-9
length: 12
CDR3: CASSFFVETQYF

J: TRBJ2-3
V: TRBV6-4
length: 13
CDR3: CASSRELTDTQYF

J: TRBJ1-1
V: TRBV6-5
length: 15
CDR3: CASRRQGGVSTEAFF

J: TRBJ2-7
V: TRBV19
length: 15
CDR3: CASSRGAGREYEQYF

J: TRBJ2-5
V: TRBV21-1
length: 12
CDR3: CASGPGSQTQYF

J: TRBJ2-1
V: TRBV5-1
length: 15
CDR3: CASSRGTASYNEQFF

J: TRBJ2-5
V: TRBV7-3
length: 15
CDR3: CASSFLGGRQETQYF

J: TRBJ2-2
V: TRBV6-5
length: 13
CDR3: CASSPVLAGELFF

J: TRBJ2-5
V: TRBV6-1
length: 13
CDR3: CASKELARETQYF